This TCR beta chain derives from a study of cytomegalovirus exposure and HLA in healthy donors. Notes on the study in general: Presence/absence analyses assumed roughly uniform sequencing depth across donors, which may not hold.

CDR1 and CDR2 from the germline V gene are PRHDT and FYEKMQ (reference sequence). The CDR3 extends over 14 amino acids. Donors consisted of healthy bone marrow donors. Though nominally healthy at sampling, donors likely had unrecorded immune exposures. As concerns this clone: Its antigen is undetermined. The junction shows a germline mismatch at one end, possibly a read error.

The PCR had 60 Vbeta and 13 Jbeta primers. Libraries were prepared by immunoSEQ multiplex PCR; TCRdb keeps only in-frame clonotypes and omits some of them. The sample has 170,000 or so clones, 75% to 80% seen once. V gene TRBV13 combines with J gene TRBJ2-2; D is possibly TRBD2 (6 bases). This TCR was sampled from a woman in her thirties or forties in good health and CMV-seronegative. Sequencing was performed on PBMCs. The CDR3, as DNA: TGTGCCAGCAGTCGGGGGAGCAACACCGGGGAACTGTTTTTT. This encodes CASSRGSNTGELFF. The full variable domain, its missing parts supplied by reference TRBV13 and TRBJ2-2, is AAGVIQSPRHLIKEKRETATLKCYPIPRHDTVYWYQQGPGQDPQFLISFYEKMQSDKGSIPDRFSAQQFSDYHSELNMSSLELGDSALYFCASSRGSNTGELFFGEGSRLTVL.